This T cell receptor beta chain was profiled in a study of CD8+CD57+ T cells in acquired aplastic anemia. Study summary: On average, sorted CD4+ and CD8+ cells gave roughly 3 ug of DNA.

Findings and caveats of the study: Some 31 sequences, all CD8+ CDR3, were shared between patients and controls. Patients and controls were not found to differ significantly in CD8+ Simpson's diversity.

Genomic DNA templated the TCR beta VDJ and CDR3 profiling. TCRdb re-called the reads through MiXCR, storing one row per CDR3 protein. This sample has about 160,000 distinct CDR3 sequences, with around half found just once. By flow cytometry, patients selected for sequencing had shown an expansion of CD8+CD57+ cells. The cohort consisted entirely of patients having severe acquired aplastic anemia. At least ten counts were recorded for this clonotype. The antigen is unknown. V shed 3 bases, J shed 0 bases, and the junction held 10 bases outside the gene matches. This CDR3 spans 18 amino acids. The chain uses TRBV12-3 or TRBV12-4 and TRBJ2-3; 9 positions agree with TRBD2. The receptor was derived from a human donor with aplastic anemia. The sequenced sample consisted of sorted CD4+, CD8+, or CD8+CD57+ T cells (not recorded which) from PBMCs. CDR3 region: CASSFSLAGRGSTDTQYF. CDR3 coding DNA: TGTGCCAGCAGTTTCAGCCTAGCGGGAAGGGGTAGCACAGATACGCAGTATTTT.